The sample holds many counts of the clone carrying this T cell receptor (beta chain). What it binds is not known. The CDR3 covers 16 residues. The ends lost 3 bases at V and 2 bases at J; junction bases unmatched: 7. Germline values: CDR1 MNHEY, CDR2 SMNVEV (reference sequence). Amplified TCR beta CDR3 regions came from RNA transcripts. TCR CDR3 underwent first-round RT-PCR with the HTBI primer set. One entry per CDR3 protein results from TCRdb running MiXCR on the multiplex PCR reads. This repertoire shows a few hundred thousand distinct CDR3 sequences, roughly 15% found once; its top ten account for roughly 21%. This entry belongs to a study of T cells in Graves' hyperthyroidism and ophthalmopathy. A Clinical Activity Score of at least 3, a NOSPECS grade of at least 4 and a duration under 3 months were recorded in the ophthalmopathy patients. The diagnostic basis comprised clinical symptoms, serum thyroxine and TRAb, thyroid ultrasound and orbital computed tomography. The source of the PBMCs was 8 to 10 ml of fresh peripheral blood.

Findings and limits, study-wide: Stable hyperthyroidism was separated from ophthalmopathy by a model based on 13 V-J features.

The chain joins TRBV27 to TRBJ2-3; TRBD2 matches at 8 bases. The sample consisted of blood. This clonotype was obtained from a woman aged 30 to 39 with Graves' ophthalmopathy. The CDR3 spells CASSLTGTRDTDTQYF. CDR3 in DNA: TGTGCCAGCAGTTTGACCGGGACTAGGGACACAGATACGCAGTATTTT.